This T cell receptor (beta chain) is from a study of response to subunit inactivated influenza vaccine. Study-wide results and limits: The study's authors posited that every seasonal influenza vaccination enlists few new T cells.

TCRdb used MiXCR to reprocess the RT-PCR reads, holding one entry per CDR3 protein. Here the sample spans roughly 760,000 distinct CDR3 sequences, 21% being singletons. This clonotype was seen more than once but under ten times. Its antigen is unidentified. The CDR3 is 15 amino acids. V dropped 1 base and J dropped 6 bases, with 16 bases sitting between them. In germline, CDR1 is SGHVS, CDR2 FNYEAQ. The chain combines TRBV7-6 with TRBJ2-7, with D perhaps TRBD2 (6 bases). The origin of this receptor is a man over 45 who received an inactivated influenza vaccine. The input for sequencing was PBMCs from blood, taken roughly 5 days after vaccination. The CDR3: CASSLDAGLGSEQYF. The CDR3 nucleotides are TGTGCCAGCAGCTTAGATGCGGGACTGGGTTCCGAGCAGTACTTC. The complete variable domain, with remaining parts taken from reference TRBV7-6 and TRBJ2-7, reads GAGVSQSPRYKVTKRGQDVALRCDPISGHVSLYWYRQALGQGPEFLTYFNYEAQQDKSGLPNDRFSAERPEGSISTLTIQRTEQRDSAMYRCASSLDAGLGSEQYFGPGTRLTVT.